The present T cell receptor (beta chain) was sequenced within a study of cytomegalovirus exposure and HLA in healthy donors. Study background: Both the roughly 120 validation repertoires and the 500 to 700 first-cohort repertoires used the same platform, as reported by a later analysis. Study outcomes and limitations: Many donors shared some public TCRs, even though most TCR sequences were rare. Diagnosis of cytomegalovirus status made by the classifier reportedly showed high specificity and sensitivity.

Sequencing used immunoSEQ multiplex PCR; TCRdb keeps in-frame clones, though not all of them. The data show 89,000 or so clones, 90% to 95% seen once. On this clone itself: The target antigen is unknown.

V was trimmed by 4 bases and J by 3 bases, leaving 10 bases between them. This CDR3 comprises 14 residues. CDR1 is LNHDA, CDR2 SQIVND, per germline (reference sequence). The chain recombines TRBV19 with TRBJ1-5, with D unresolved. The sequence derives from a young woman in good health and CMV-seropositive. Sequenced material: PBMCs. The DNA of the CDR3 is TGTGCCAGTAGTAAGTTGCAGGACAATCAGCCCCAGCATTTT. This translates into CASSKLQDNQPQHF.